The 14 T cell receptor beta chains given below trace back to one sample, sequenced in a study of control samples from healthy donors and cancer patients. Profiled with immunoSEQ multiplex PCR; TCRdb holds only in-frame clones, not every one. The sample holds 390,000 or so clones, more than 80% seen once. Source material: PBMCs. The source is a man in his forties or fifties with head and neck cancer.

On this clone: The same CDR3 arises from other DNA sequences in this sample as well. The gene calls are TRBV19 and TRBJ2-6, with TRBD1 as a possible D gene (5 bases). This CDR3 contains 15 residues. The V gene lost 4 bases and the J gene lost 0 bases, with 7 bases spanning the gap. Germline CDR1 and CDR2: LNHDA and SQIVND (reference sequence). DNA of the CDR3: TGTGCCAGTAGTACTGACAGCTCTGGGGCCAACGTCCTGACTTTC. Translated: CASSTDSSGANVLTF.

This chain joins TRBV20-1 and TRBJ1-3, with D possibly being TRBD1 (6 bases). V was cut by 3 bases and J by 4 bases, with 10 bases left in between. Germline CDR1 and CDR2: DFQATT and SNEGSKA (reference sequence). This CDR3 is built from 13 residues. The CDR3 nucleotides read TGCAGTGCTAGTGGGGGGCGAGGAAACACCATATATTTT. Amino acids: CSASGGRGNTIYF.

J is TRBJ2-1 and V is TRBV2, with TRBD1 as a possible D gene (6 bases). There are 11 residues in the CDR3. Trimming removed 10 bases from V and 8 bases from J, with 12 bases in between. CDR1 is SNHLY and CDR2 is FYNNEI in the germline V gene. Here the CDR3 reads CANRDTYEQFF. CDR3 bases: TGTGCCAACCGGGACACCTATGAGCAGTTCTTC.

This rearrangement joins TRBV6-5 to TRBJ2-5; D is uncertain. The germline CDR1 and CDR2 sequences are MNHEY and SVGAGI. There are 15 residues in the CDR3. Deletions cut 8 bases from V and 4 bases from J, with 20 bases between. CDR3 bases: TGTGCCAGCGGTAGAACCATTACCCTCGGAGAGACCCAGTACTTC. This encodes CASGRTITLGETQYF.

The rearrangement uses TRBV7-2 and TRBJ2-1; TRBD2 aligns across 9 bases. Per the germline V gene, CDR1 is SGHTA and CDR2 is FQGNSA. The CDR3 contains 16 residues. With V trimmed by 2 bases and J by 4 bases, 6 bases remained unmatched. In nucleotides, the CDR3 is TGTGCCAGCAGCTTAAAGGTCCTAGCGGGGTACAATGAGCAGTTCTTC. This codes for CASSLKVLAGYNEQFF.

The chain recombines TRBV19 with TRBJ1-1; D gene unclear. Germline V CDR1 and CDR2: LNHDA, SQIVND (reference sequence). Trimming took 2 bases from V and 2 from J, leaving 6 bases between them. The length of the CDR3 is 13 residues. Here the CDR3 DNA reads TGTGCCAGTAGTATATCCCTTAACACTGAAGCTTTCTTT. Amino acids: CASSISLNTEAFF. The complete variable domain, with remaining parts taken from reference TRBV19 and TRBJ1-1, reads DGGITQSPKYLFRKEGQNVTLSCEQNLNHDAMYWYRQDPGQGLRLIYYSQIVNDFQKGDIAEGYSVSREKKESFPLTVTSAQKNPTAFYLCASSISLNTEAFFGQGTRLTVV.

This clone was counted a few times. The J gene is TRBJ1-6, the V gene TRBV7-8, with 7 bases lining up with TRBD1. The CDR3 covers 16 residues. Germline CDR1 reads SGHVS; CDR2 reads FQNEAQ. Losses at the gene ends were 2 bases for V and 5 bases for J; bases not matched to a gene: 6. The CDR3 loop reads CASSLSRDRDNSPLHF. In DNA, the CDR3 is TGTGCCAGCAGCTTATCGCGCGACAGGGATAATTCACCCCTCCACTTT.

The table lists this clone with a few counts. V is TRBV5-1 and J is TRBJ2-5; D might be TRBD2 (6 bases). Germline V gives CDR1 SGHRS, CDR2 YFSETQ. V was clipped by 5 bases and J by 1 base, with 15 bases between them. The CDR3 contains 15 residues. CDR3 region: CASRVPAGFQETQYF. The CDR3 nucleotides are TGCGCCAGCAGAGTCCCCGCGGGATTCCAAGAGACCCAGTACTTC.

This chain links TRBV29-1 with TRBJ1-1; 7 bases match TRBD1. This CDR3 spans 14 amino acids. The germline CDR1 and CDR2 sequences are SQVTM and ANQGSEA. V lost 4 bases, J lost 8 bases, and 13 bases stayed unmatched. The CDR3 spells CSVAGRDRAFEAFF. CDR3 in DNA: TGCAGCGTTGCTGGTCGGGACAGAGCATTCGAAGCTTTCTTT.

The sample holds one count of this clone. The rearrangement joins TRBV30 to TRBJ1-5, with D perhaps matching TRBD1 (5 bases). The CDR3 totals 12 residues. Germline V CDR1 and CDR2: GTSNPN, SVGIG (reference sequence). V dropped 7 bases and J dropped 7 bases, with 14 bases sitting between them. For the CDR3, the DNA is TGTGCCTCCTCCTCGGGGCAGCAGCCCCAGCATTTT. It is translated as CASSSGQQPQHF.

The chain couples TRBV7-3 to TRBJ2-1; possible D gene TRBD1, 6 bases. V was trimmed by 0 bases and J by 9 bases, leaving 12 bases between them. Germline assignment: CDR1 SGHTA and CDR2 FQGTGA. The CDR3 totals 14 residues. Here the CDR3 reads CASSLTVRGGEQFF. The CDR3 region has the DNA TGTGCCAGCAGCTTAACGGTCAGGGGCGGTGAGCAGTTCTTC.

The chain links TRBV6-6 to TRBJ1-2, with 9 bases fitting TRBD1. After removal of 7 bases from V and 8 bases from J, the junction contained 8 bases not matched to a gene. This CDR3 is built from 13 residues. Looked up from germline, CDR1 is MNHNY and CDR2 is SVGAGI (reference sequence). CDR3 sequence: CASIMGQGWGYTF. The CDR3 DNA is TGTGCCAGCATTATGGGACAGGGTTGGGGCTACACCTTC.

The rearrangement uses TRBV25-1 and TRBJ2-2; D uncertain. The CDR3 runs to 14 residues. Trimming removed 4 bases at V and 10 bases at J, with 16 bases between. Per germline, CDR1 MGHDK and CDR2 SYGVNS. The DNA for the CDR3 is TGTGCCAGCAGTGCCCTGGACCGCCAAGAGGAGCTGTTTTTT. Translated: CASSALDRQEELFF.

The chain employs TRBV6-6 and TRBJ2-1; D unresolved. From germline, CDR1 is MNHNY and CDR2 SVGAGI (reference sequence). The CDR3 extends over 16 amino acids. The ends were cut back, 3 bases at V and 0 bases at J, with 12 bases in the middle. The CDR3 nucleotides read TGTGCCAGCAGTTATAACACCCGGAGCTCCTACAATGAGCAGTTCTTC. Residues: CASSYNTRSSYNEQFF.